The clone carrying this T cell receptor beta chain was seen a few times. What it binds is not known. Using immunoSEQ multiplex PCR, the repertoire was profiled, and TCRdb retains in-frame clones only, with some absent. In the table there are about 100,000 clones, 91% of which are singletons. These data belong to a study of siplizumab effects on memory and regulatory T cells. Broader study findings: Mappable alloreactive CD4+ clones averaged approximately 67% Treg-derived with siplizumab versus 26.9% in controls. Roughly 80-96% of proliferating CD4+ or CD8+ clones lacked a naive or memory phenotype that could be assigned.

The CDR3 loop spans 9 amino acids. V usage is TRBV21-1 and J usage is TRBJ1-1; the table assigns TRBD1, which was not confirmed against the DNA. TRBV21-1 is reported as a pseudogene. Specimen: CD4+ T cells sorted from blood. The TCR comes from a human donor in good health. CDR3 amino acids: CASHRGAFF. Written as DNA, the CDR3 is TGTGCCAGTCACAGGGGGGCTTTCTTT.